These 21 T cell receptor beta chains originate from one sample sequenced in a study of blood T cell repertoires in COVID-19. Clones were sequenced by immunoSEQ multiplex PCR, and TCRdb holds only the in-frame ones, with some missing. Of 55,000 to 65,000 clones in the sample, 79% were seen once. Source material: peripheral blood. These receptors were taken from a man in his fifties or sixties with acute or convalescent COVID-19.

The chain recombines TRBV5-4 with TRBJ2-3, with 11 bases lining up with TRBD2. V was clipped by 1 base and J by 6 bases; unmatched bases: 13. CDR3 length: 18 residues. Per the germline V gene, CDR1 is SGHNT and CDR2 is YYREEE (reference sequence). CDR3 protein: CASSLKWGSGGAWDTQYF. In DNA form, the CDR3 reads TGTGCCAGCAGCTTGAAATGGGGTAGCGGGGGGGCCTGGGATACGCAGTATTTT.

CDR3 region: CASSNGAHTGNTIYF. The CDR3 coding sequence is TGTGCCAGTAGTAATGGAGCCCACACTGGAAACACCATATATTTT. The chain combines TRBV19 with TRBJ1-3; D unclear. This CDR3 region has 15 residues. Germline-derived CDR1 and CDR2 are LNHDA and SQIVND (reference sequence). V was clipped by 4 bases and J by 2 bases, with 12 bases between them. Based on the CDR3 plus reference TRBV19 and TRBJ1-3, the full variable domain is DGGITQSPKYLFRKEGQNVTLSCEQNLNHDAMYWYRQDPGQGLRLIYYSQIVNDFQKGDIAEGYSVSREKKESFPLTVTSAQKNPTAFYLCASSNGAHTGNTIYFGEGSWLTVV.

The chain carries TRBV20-1 and TRBJ2-7, with TRBD2 matching 7 bases. This CDR3 has 15 amino acids. Trimming took 3 bases from V and 0 from J; bases not matched to a gene: 8. Germline values: CDR1 DFQATT, CDR2 SNEGSKA (reference sequence). This CDR3 is CSASLSGGSSYEQYF. DNA of the CDR3: TGCAGTGCTAGTCTGTCCGGGGGGTCCTCCTACGAGCAGTACTTC.

The V and J genes are TRBV19 and TRBJ2-7, with unresolved D. Germline V gene lookup returns CDR1 LNHDA and CDR2 SQIVND (reference sequence). The CDR3 totals 13 residues. Trimming removed 4 bases at V and 0 bases at J, with 7 bases between. CDR3 sequence: CASSSQDSYEQYF. The CDR3 nucleotides read TGTGCCAGTAGTAGTCAGGACTCCTACGAGCAGTACTTC.

The chain is built from TRBV5-8 and TRBJ2-7; D gene ambiguous. This CDR3 is 12 amino acids long. CDR1 is SGHTS and CDR2 is YDEGEE in the germline V gene. V lost 3 bases to trimming and J lost 3 bases, with 7 bases between them. The CDR3 spells CASSSTYYEQYF. CDR3 bases: TGTGCCAGCAGCTCTACCTACTACGAGCAGTACTTC.

The chain is built from TRBV7-9 and TRBJ1-5; D is ambiguous. The CDR3 runs 15 residues. V was cut by 1 base and J by 4 bases, with 11 bases left in between. Germline assignment: CDR1 SEHNR and CDR2 FQNEAQ (reference sequence). Here the CDR3 DNA reads TGTGCCAGCAGCTTAGGAGGGTTGTCGAATCAGCCCCAGCATTTT. This encodes CASSLGGLSNQPQHF.

The chain recombines TRBV5-6 with TRBJ2-5; possible D gene TRBD2, 5 bases. The CDR3 loop spans 15 amino acids. Germline loops: CDR1 SGHDT, CDR2 YYEEEE. V was cut by 4 bases and J by 5 bases, with 18 bases left in between. The DNA for the CDR3 is TGTGCCAGCAGCCGTCCTCTAGGAGGAATGGAGACCCAGTACTTC. This gives the protein CASSRPLGGMETQYF.

The V gene is TRBV19, the J gene TRBJ1-2; D is undetermined. The ends were cut back, 4 bases at V and 3 bases at J, with 15 bases in the middle. This CDR3 region has 15 residues. CDR1 LNHDA and CDR2 SQIVND come from the germline V gene (reference sequence). The CDR3 loop reads CASSNLGVPDYGYTF. CDR3 coding DNA: TGTGCCAGTAGTAATCTGGGCGTCCCGGACTATGGCTACACCTTC.

The rearrangement uses TRBV7-9 and TRBJ1-1, with a weak D call TRBD1 (5 bases). This CDR3 is built from 14 residues. Trimming shortened V by 2 bases and J by 7 bases, and 14 bases separated the two germline ends. CDR1 is SEHNR, CDR2 FQNEAQ, per germline (reference sequence). In DNA form, the CDR3 reads TGTGCCAGCAGCTTAAATGCAAGGCAGGGTGAAGCTTTCTTT. It encodes CASSLNARQGEAFF.

This rearrangement joins TRBV30 to TRBJ1-4, with D tentatively TRBD1 (6 bases). This CDR3 region has 13 residues. V shed 4 bases and J shed 3 bases, with 9 bases lying between them. Germline CDR1 GTSNPN, CDR2 SVGIG (reference sequence). The DNA of the CDR3 is TGTGCCTGGAACAGGGCTGCTAATGAAAAACTGTTTTTT. It specifies CAWNRAANEKLFF.

The V and J genes are TRBV19 and TRBJ1-5, with D uncertain. Trimming pared 3 bases from V and 5 bases from J, leaving 17 bases between. Germline V gives CDR1 LNHDA, CDR2 SQIVND (reference sequence). CDR3 length: 16 amino acids. CDR3 residues: CASSITLSSIYQPQHF. CDR3 DNA: TGTGCCAGTAGTATCACCTTAAGCTCAATCTATCAGCCCCAGCATTTT.

Points on this clone: The same CDR3 arises from other DNA sequences in this sample as well. The chain combines TRBV29-1 with TRBJ1-1; 10 bases agree with TRBD1. Looked up from germline, CDR1 is SQVTM and CDR2 is ANQGSEA. This CDR3 is built from 14 residues. The junction had 5 bases not matched to a gene; V was cut back by 6 bases and J by 1 base. CDR3 residues: CSVGGQGGNTEAFF. The CDR3 DNA sequence: TGCAGCGTGGGTGGACAGGGGGGGAACACTGAAGCTTTCTTT.

V is TRBV20-1 and J is TRBJ2-1; D is possibly TRBD2 (5 bases). Germline CDR1 reads DFQATT; CDR2 reads SNEGSKA (reference sequence). V was pared by 3 bases and J by 0 bases, with 15 bases between. The CDR3 consists of 16 residues. CDR3 DNA sequence: TGCAGTGCTAGTTCTACTCCGGGGAGCTCCTACAATGAGCAGTTCTTC. Amino acids: CSASSTPGSSYNEQFF.

The genes are TRBV5-4 and TRBJ2-7, with D possibly being TRBD1 (6 bases). Germline V gene data show CDR1 as SGHNT and CDR2 as YYREEE (reference sequence). V was cut by 4 bases and J by 7 bases, with 9 bases left in between. The CDR3 contains 11 residues. The CDR3 DNA follows: TGTGCCAGCAGCCTCGGGACAGAGCAGTACTTC. It specifies CASSLGTEQYF.

This clone came up a few times. Other DNA sequences in this sample translate to the same CDR3. For the CDR3, the DNA is TGCGCCAGCAGCCAAGACAGGGCCTCTTCCTATAATTCACCCCTCCACTTT. It codes for CASSQDRASSYNSPLHF. This chain connects TRBV4-1 to TRBJ1-6, with D tentatively TRBD1 (5 bases). The CDR3 is made up of 17 amino acids. V lost 0 bases and J 1 base, leaving 10 bases between the germline ends. The germline V gene has CDR1 MGHRA and CDR2 YSYEKL.

The chain carries TRBV9 and TRBJ2-2; D gene uncertain. Germline V lookup: CDR1 SGDLS, CDR2 YYNGEE. This CDR3 has 13 amino acids. V gave up 4 bases and J gave up 7 bases, with 11 bases separating them. The CDR3 is CASSPRSGGELFF. CDR3 in DNA: TGTGCCAGCAGCCCCCGCTCCGGCGGGGAGCTGTTTTTT.

The count of this clone is one. The chain couples TRBV5-1 to TRBJ2-3; TRBD2 matches at 13 bases. V trimming: 4 bases; J trimming: 3 bases; junction bases outside the gene matches: 5. CDR3 length: 16 residues. Germline-derived CDR1 and CDR2 are SGHRS and YFSETQ. The DNA of the CDR3 is TGCGCCAGCAGCACTGGACTAGCGGGGGATACAGATACGCAGTATTTT. Protein product: CASSTGLAGDTDTQYF.

This clone was seen a single time. The V call is TRBV5-4, the J call TRBJ1-1; 7 bases are shared with TRBD1. Trimming removed 4 bases from V and 7 bases from J; junction bases left unmatched: 13. Per the germline V gene, CDR1 is SGHNT and CDR2 is YYREEE (reference sequence). The CDR3 sequence is 15 residues long. Here the CDR3 reads CASSPQIGTEFEAFF. In DNA, the CDR3 is TGTGCCAGCAGCCCACAAATCGGGACAGAATTTGAAGCTTTCTTT.

The CDR3 sequence: CASSQTSGPSYEQYF. In DNA form, the CDR3 reads TGTGCCAGCTCCCAGACTAGCGGACCGTCCTACGAGCAGTACTTC. This chain links TRBV18 with TRBJ2-7; 9 nucleotides match TRBD2. This CDR3 contains 15 residues. Looked up from germline, CDR1 is KGHSH and CDR2 is LQKENI. The trim removed 6 bases at V and 1 base at J, leaving 7 bases unmatched.

The chain has TRBV11-2 and TRBJ2-2; 8 bases fit TRBD1. V lost 5 bases to trimming and J lost 5 bases; unmatched junction nucleotides: 10. The V gene's germline CDR1 is SGHAT and CDR2 FQNNGV. The CDR3 totals 16 residues. In DNA, the CDR3 is TGTGCCAGCAGCCTCAGAGGACAGGGATTGACCGGGGAGCTGTTTTTT. The encoded protein is CASSLRGQGLTGELFF.

The V and J genes are TRBV7-8 and TRBJ1-5; no clear D gene. The V gene lost 1 base and the J gene lost 7 bases, with 8 bases spanning the gap. Germline V gene data show CDR1 as SGHVS and CDR2 as FQNEAQ. This CDR3 contains 13 residues. The CDR3 nucleotides read TGTGCCAGCAGCTTAGTTCGGGGACAGCCCCAGCATTTT. Encoded protein: CASSLVRGQPQHF.